Below, 8 T cell receptor beta chains from the same sample are listed, as sequenced in a study of cytomegalovirus exposure and HLA in healthy donors. PCR was performed using 60 Vbeta and 13 Jbeta primers. This table comes from immunoSEQ multiplex PCR, and its TCRdb copy is limited to in-frame clones, with some not included. The sample has around 150,000 clones, around four fifths seen once. Sequencing was performed on PBMCs. The receptors were gathered from a woman aged 18-35 years in good health and CMV-seronegative.

The chain combines TRBV6-5 with TRBJ1-2; D remains ambiguous. V lost 6 bases and J 6 bases, leaving 20 bases between the germline ends. CDR3 size: 15 residues. Germline CDR1 is MNHEY and CDR2 is SVGAGI. CDR3 sequence reads: CASSLSSGLINGYTF. The CDR3 DNA reads as TGTGCCAGCAGCCTCTCATCCGGGTTGATCAATGGCTACACCTTC.

V is TRBV7-3 and J is TRBJ2-7; D gene unclear. V was pared by 2 bases and J by 4 bases, with 9 bases between. The germline V gene has CDR1 SGHTA and CDR2 FQGTGA. The CDR3 totals 13 residues. CDR3 sequence (DNA): TGTGCCAGCAGCTTAGTCGCCGGTTACGAGCAGTACTTC. Translation gives CASSLVAGYEQYF.

There are a few counts of this clone. This sequence joins TRBV6-1 and TRBJ1-6; D ambiguous. The germline V gene has CDR1 MNHNS and CDR2 SASEGT. This CDR3 has 15 amino acids. V dropped 7 bases and J dropped 0 bases, with 10 bases sitting between them. The CDR3 sequence: CASKRESSYNSPLHF. The CDR3 region has the DNA TGTGCCAGCAAGAGGGAGAGCTCCTATAATTCACCCCTCCACTTT.

V gene TRBV28 combines with J gene TRBJ2-7, with D uncertain. The CDR3 sequence is 15 residues long. The V gene's germline CDR1 is MDHEN and CDR2 SYDVKM. The V end lost 2 bases, the J end lost 1 base, and 12 bases lay between the germline ends. CDR3 residues: CASSLPTPGSYEQYF. In DNA, the CDR3 is TGTGCCAGCAGTTTACCGACACCTGGTTCCTACGAGCAGTACTTC.

This sequence joins TRBV4-1 and TRBJ1-1; D perhaps matches TRBD1 (5 bases). This CDR3 has 13 residues. Germline V gives CDR1 MGHRA, CDR2 YSYEKL. Trimming took off 3 bases at V and 1 base at J, with 6 bases between the two ends. CDR3 bases: TGCGCCAGCAGCCACGGGGGGAACACTGAAGCTTTCTTT. This translates into CASSHGGNTEAFF.

V is TRBV7-9 and J is TRBJ1-1; no reliable D call. Germline V lookup: CDR1 SEHNR, CDR2 FQNEAQ (reference sequence). This CDR3 is 16 amino acids long. Trimming removed 7 bases at V and 1 base at J, with 19 bases between. The CDR3 loop is CASTQIPRHQNTEAFF. The CDR3 DNA reads TGTGCCAGCACCCAAATCCCCCGACACCAGAACACTGAAGCTTTCTTT.

This clone appeared a few times. The chain couples TRBV5-1 to TRBJ1-1; D is unresolved. CDR1 SGHRS and CDR2 YFSETQ come from the germline V gene. The CDR3 runs to 14 residues. V lost 7 bases and J 1 base, leaving 14 bases between the germline ends. The CDR3 loop reads CASSKLQPNTEAFF. Here the CDR3 DNA reads TGCGCCAGCTCTAAATTACAGCCGAACACTGAAGCTTTCTTT. The entire variable domain, with the rest obtained from reference TRBV5-1 and TRBJ1-1, is as follows: KAGVTQTPRYLIKTRGQQVTLSCSPISGHRSVSWYQQTPGQGLQFLFEYFSETQRNKGNFPGRFSGRQFSNSRSEMNVSTLELGDSALYLCASSKLQPNTEAFFGQGTRLTVV.

V and J are TRBV19 and TRBJ1-1; perhaps TRBD1 as D (6 bases). Trimming left V 2 bases short and J 0 bases short, with 10 bases between. This CDR3 contains 15 residues. Germline V gene lookup returns CDR1 LNHDA and CDR2 SQIVND (reference sequence). The CDR3: CASSINGQMNTEAFF. CDR3 DNA: TGTGCCAGTAGTATAAATGGACAGATGAACACTGAAGCTTTCTTT.